The present T cell receptor (beta chain) was sequenced within a study of T-cell memory formation after mild COVID-19. Study-wide background: TCR clusters mostly belonged to single donors.

CDR3 length equals 15 residues. Trimming shortened V by 4 bases and J by 0 bases, and 13 bases separated the two germline ends. Germline V lookup: CDR1 LGHNA, CDR2 YSLEER. Concerning this clonotype itself: No antigen is known for it.

It was 5'RACE with constant-segment primers that produced the TCR alpha and TCR beta cDNA libraries, which carried sample barcodes and UMIs. TCRdb re-called the 5' RACE reads with MiXCR, one entry per CDR3 protein. In the table there are about 610,000 distinct CDR3 sequences, roughly 17% of which are singletons. Study-level points and caveats: Memory from before infection featured some responding clones, which suggests cross-reactive memory joined. Clones contracting day 15 to 85 were balanced CD4/CD8; later expanders leaned CD4+.

Source material: PBMCs or a T cell subset sorted from them (not recorded which). The sequence was obtained from an adult woman who had mild COVID-19 (a few samples of this study predate the infection). Cell type and time point are not known. The chain employs TRBV4-3 and TRBJ2-7; D tentatively reads TRBD1 or TRBD2 (6 bases each). This CDR3 reads CASSRRDTHSYEQYF. DNA for the CDR3: TGCGCCAGCAGCCGGCGGGACACGCACTCCTACGAGCAGTACTTC.